The source of this T cell receptor beta chain is a study of graft-versus-host responses after intestinal transplantation. Across the study: Isolated intestinal, liver-intestinal, or multivisceral transplants were what recipients had. After anti-thymocyte globulin induction, recipients took tacrolimus and steroids for 3 to 4 years.

TCRdb's copy holds only in-frame clones and misses some; the assay was immunoSEQ multiplex PCR. Here the sample spans about 85,000 clones, roughly 85% being singletons. Comments on this clone: Its cognate antigen is unknown.

Broader study findings: Detection of GvH clones occurred in recipient marrow, and some had their first appearance in ileum or blood.

Germline values: CDR1 ENHRY, CDR2 SYGVKD. CDR3 length equals 15 residues. V was shortened by 7 bases and J by 1 base, with 15 bases between the two germline ends. The V and J genes are TRBV10-3 and TRBJ2-3, with D possibly being TRBD1 (5 bases). The TCR comes from a human donor who received an intestinal transplant. Source: unstimulated CD4+ T cells sorted from spleen or lymph node cells, taken before intestinal transplant. CDR3 sequence (DNA): TGTGCCATCAAAAGGCAGGGCCTGGGCACAGATACGCAGTATTTT. Protein: CAIKRQGLGTDTQYF.